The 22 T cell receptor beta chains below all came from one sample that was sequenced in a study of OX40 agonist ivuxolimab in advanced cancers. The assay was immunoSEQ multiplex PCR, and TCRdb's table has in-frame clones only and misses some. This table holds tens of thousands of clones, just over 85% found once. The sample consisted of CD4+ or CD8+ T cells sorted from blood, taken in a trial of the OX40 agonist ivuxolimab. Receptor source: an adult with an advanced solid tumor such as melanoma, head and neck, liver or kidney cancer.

CDR3 region: CASSLMGGRTGELFF. CDR3 nucleotides: TGTGCCAGCAGCTTGATGGGAGGACGGACCGGGGAGCTGTTTTTT. This chain uses TRBV7-9 with TRBJ2-2; a possible D gene is TRBD2 (6 bases). The CDR3 runs to 15 residues. CDR1 SEHNR and CDR2 FQNEAQ come from the germline V gene (reference sequence). The V gene lost 3 bases and the J gene lost 5 bases, with 13 bases spanning the gap.

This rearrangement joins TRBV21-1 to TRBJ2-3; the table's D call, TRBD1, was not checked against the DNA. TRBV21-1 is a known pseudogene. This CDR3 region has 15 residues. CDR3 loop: CASSDNPTVADTQYF. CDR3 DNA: TGTGCCAGCAGCGACAACCCAACGGTTGCCGATACGCAGTATTTT.

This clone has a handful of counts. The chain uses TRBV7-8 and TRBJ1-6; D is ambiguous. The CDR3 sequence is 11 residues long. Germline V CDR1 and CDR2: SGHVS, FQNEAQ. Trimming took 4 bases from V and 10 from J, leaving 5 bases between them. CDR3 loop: CASSSDSPLHF. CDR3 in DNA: TGTGCCAGCAGCTCTGACTCACCCCTCCACTTT.

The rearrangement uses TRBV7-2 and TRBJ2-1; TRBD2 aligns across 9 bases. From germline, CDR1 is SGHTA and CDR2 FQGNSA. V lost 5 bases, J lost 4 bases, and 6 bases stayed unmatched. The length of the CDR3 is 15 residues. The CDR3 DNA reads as TGTGCCAGCAGCCGATGGAGCGGGGGGTACAATGAGCAGTTCTTC. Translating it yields CASSRWSGGYNEQFF. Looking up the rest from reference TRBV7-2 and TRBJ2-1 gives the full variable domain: GAGVSQSPSNKVTEKGKDVELRCDPISGHTALYWYRQSLGQGLEFLIYFQGNSAPDKSGLPSDRFSAERTGGSVSTLTIQRTQQEDSAVYLCASSRWSGGYNEQFFGPGTRLTVL.

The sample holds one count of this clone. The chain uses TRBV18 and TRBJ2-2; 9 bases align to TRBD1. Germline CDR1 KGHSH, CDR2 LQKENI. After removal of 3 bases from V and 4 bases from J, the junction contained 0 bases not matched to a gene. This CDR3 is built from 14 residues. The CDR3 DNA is TGTGCCAGCTCACCGGGACAGGGCACCGGGGAGCTGTTTTTT. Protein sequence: CASSPGQGTGELFF.

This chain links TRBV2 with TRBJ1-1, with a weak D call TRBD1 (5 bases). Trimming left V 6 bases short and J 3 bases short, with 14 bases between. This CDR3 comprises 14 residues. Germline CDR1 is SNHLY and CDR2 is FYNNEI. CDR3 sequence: CASRPGGTHTEAFF. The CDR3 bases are TGTGCCAGCAGGCCCGGGGGGACCCACACTGAAGCTTTCTTT.

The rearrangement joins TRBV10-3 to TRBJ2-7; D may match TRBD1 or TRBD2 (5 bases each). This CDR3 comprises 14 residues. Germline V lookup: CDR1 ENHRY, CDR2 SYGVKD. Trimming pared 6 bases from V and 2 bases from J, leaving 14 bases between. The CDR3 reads CAIRTSGTTYEQYF. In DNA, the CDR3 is TGTGCCATCAGGACCTCCGGGACGACCTACGAGCAGTACTTC.

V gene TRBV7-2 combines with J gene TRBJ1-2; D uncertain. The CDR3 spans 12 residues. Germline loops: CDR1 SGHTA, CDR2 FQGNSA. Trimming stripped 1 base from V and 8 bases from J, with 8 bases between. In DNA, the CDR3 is TGTGCCAGCAGCTTAGAGCTTCGGGGCTACACCTTC. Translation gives CASSLELRGYTF.

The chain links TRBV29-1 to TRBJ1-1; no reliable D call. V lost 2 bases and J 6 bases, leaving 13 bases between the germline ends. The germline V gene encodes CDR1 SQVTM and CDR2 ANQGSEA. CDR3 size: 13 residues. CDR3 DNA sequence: TGCAGCGTTGAAAGGGTGGAGGCCGCTGAAGCTTTCTTT. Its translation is CSVERVEAAEAFF.

Here the CDR3 reads CASSLVDRLDSPLHF. CDR3 nucleotide sequence: TGTGCCAGCAGCTTGGTGGACAGGTTGGATTCACCCCTCCACTTT. The chain links TRBV5-4 to TRBJ1-6; 7 positions agree with TRBD1. V was clipped by 0 bases and J by 8 bases; unmatched bases: 5. Germline V gene data show CDR1 as SGHNT and CDR2 as YYREEE (reference sequence). CDR3 length: 15 amino acids.

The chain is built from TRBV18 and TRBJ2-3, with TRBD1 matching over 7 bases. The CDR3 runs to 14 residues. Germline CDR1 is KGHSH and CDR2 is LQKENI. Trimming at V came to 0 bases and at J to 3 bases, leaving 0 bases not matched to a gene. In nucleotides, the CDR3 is TGTGCCAGCTCACCACCGACAGGGACAGATACGCAGTATTTT. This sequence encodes CASSPPTGTDTQYF. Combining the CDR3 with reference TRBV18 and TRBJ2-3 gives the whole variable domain NAGVMQNPRHLVRRRGQEARLRCSPMKGHSHVYWYRQLPEEGLKFMVYLQKENIIDESGMPKERFSAEFPKEGPSILRIQQVVRGDSAAYFCASSPPTGTDTQYFGPGTRLTVL.

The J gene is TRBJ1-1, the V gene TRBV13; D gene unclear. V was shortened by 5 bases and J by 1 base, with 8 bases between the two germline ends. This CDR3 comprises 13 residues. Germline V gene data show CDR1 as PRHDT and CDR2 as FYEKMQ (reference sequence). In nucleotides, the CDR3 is TGTGCCAGCAGCCCAACACCGAACACTGAAGCTTTCTTT. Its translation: CASSPTPNTEAFF.

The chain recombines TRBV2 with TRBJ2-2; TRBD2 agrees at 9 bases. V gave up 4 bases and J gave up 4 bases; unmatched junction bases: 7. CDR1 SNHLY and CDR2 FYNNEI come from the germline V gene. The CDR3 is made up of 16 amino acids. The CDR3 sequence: CASSGQAGGGTGELFF. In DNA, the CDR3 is TGTGCCAGCAGTGGGCAAGCGGGGGGAGGCACCGGGGAGCTGTTTTTT.

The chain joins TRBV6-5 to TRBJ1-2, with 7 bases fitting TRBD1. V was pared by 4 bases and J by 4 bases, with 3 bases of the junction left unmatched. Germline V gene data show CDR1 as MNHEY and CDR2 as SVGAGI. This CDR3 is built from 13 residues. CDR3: CASSLDRVYGYTF. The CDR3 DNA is TGTGCCAGCAGTTTAGACAGGGTCTATGGCTACACCTTC.

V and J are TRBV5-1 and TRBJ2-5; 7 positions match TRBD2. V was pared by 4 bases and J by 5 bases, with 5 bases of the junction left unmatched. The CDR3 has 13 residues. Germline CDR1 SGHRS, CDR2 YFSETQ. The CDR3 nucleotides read TGCGCCAGCAGCGGCCCCGGGGGGGAGACCCAGTACTTC. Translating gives CASSGPGGETQYF.

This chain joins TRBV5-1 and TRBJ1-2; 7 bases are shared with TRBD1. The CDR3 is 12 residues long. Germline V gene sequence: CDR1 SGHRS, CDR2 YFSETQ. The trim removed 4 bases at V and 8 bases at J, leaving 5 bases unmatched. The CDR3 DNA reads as TGCGCCAGCAGCGCACAGGGGCTCGGCTACACCTTC. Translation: CASSAQGLGYTF.

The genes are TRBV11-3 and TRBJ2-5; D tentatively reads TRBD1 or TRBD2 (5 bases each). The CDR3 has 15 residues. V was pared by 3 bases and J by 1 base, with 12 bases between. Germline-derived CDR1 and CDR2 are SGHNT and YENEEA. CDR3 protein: CASSFVTGTQETQYF. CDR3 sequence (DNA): TGTGCCAGCAGCTTCGTCACCGGGACCCAAGAGACCCAGTACTTC.

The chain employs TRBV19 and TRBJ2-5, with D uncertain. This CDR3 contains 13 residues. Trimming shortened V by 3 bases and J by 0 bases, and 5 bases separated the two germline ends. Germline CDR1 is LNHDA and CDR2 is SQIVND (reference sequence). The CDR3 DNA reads TGTGCCAGTAGTATGACAAACCAAGAGACCCAGTACTTC. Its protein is CASSMTNQETQYF.

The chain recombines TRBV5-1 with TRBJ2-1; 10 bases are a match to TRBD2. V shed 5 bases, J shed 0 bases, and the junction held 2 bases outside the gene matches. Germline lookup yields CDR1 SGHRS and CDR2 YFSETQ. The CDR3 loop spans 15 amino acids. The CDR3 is CASRWTSGSYNEQFF. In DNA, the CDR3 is TGCGCCAGCAGATGGACTAGCGGCTCCTACAATGAGCAGTTCTTC.

CDR3 protein: CAWSQRTSGGPEQYF. In DNA, the CDR3 is TGTGCCTGGAGTCAAAGAACTAGCGGGGGCCCCGAGCAGTACTTC. This chain joins TRBV30 and TRBJ2-7; TRBD2 matches at 11 bases. CDR1 is GTSNPN and CDR2 is SVGIG in the germline V gene (reference sequence). CDR3 length: 15 amino acids. V lost 2 bases and J lost 6; bases outside the gene matches: 9.

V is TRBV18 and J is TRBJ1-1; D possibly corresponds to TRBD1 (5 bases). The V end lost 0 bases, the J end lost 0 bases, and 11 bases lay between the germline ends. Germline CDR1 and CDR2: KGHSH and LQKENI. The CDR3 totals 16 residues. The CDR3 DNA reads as TGTGCCAGCTCACCACCGGGGGTAGGGGTGAACACTGAAGCTTTCTTT. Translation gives CASSPPGVGVNTEAFF. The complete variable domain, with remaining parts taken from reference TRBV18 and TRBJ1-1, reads NAGVMQNPRHLVRRRGQEARLRCSPMKGHSHVYWYRQLPEEGLKFMVYLQKENIIDESGMPKERFSAEFPKEGPSILRIQQVVRGDSAAYFCASSPPGVGVNTEAFFGQGTRLTVV.

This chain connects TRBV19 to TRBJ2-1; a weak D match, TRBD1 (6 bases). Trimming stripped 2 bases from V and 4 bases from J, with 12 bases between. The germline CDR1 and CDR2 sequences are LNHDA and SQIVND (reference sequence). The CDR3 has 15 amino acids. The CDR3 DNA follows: TGTGCCAGTAGTATAAAGACAGGAGCTTACAATGAGCAGTTCTTC. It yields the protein CASSIKTGAYNEQFF.